One sample yielded the 15 T cell receptor beta chains listed below, sequenced in a study of human T cells and chemical hapten exposure. Specified time point: pre-sensitization, week 0. Treatment given: therapeutic diphenylcyclopropenone sensitization with weekly scalp DPC. TCRdb reanalysed the RACE reads using MiXCR and keeps one entry per CDR3 protein. The repertoire holds approximately 79,000 distinct CDR3 sequences, around 8.8% seen once, with about 2.5% in the top ten. The sample consisted of whole blood, taken in connection with sensitization to the hapten diphenylcyclopropenone (DPC). These receptors all come from a man in his forties or fifties with alopecia areata. Some clones in this sample may be carry-over from other donors' samples.

At least ten counts were recorded for this clonotype. V is TRBV2 and J is TRBJ1-3; D is possibly TRBD1 (6 bases). V was cut by 4 bases and J by 4 bases, with 23 bases left in between. The CDR3 has 18 residues. Germline V gene sequence: CDR1 SNHLY, CDR2 FYNNEI. The CDR3 sequence is CASSVRQGPQLTGNTIYF. CDR3 DNA sequence: TGTGCCAGCAGTGTTAGGCAGGGGCCTCAACTTACCGGAAACACCATATATTTT.

As for this clonotype: One end of the junction does not line up with germline, which may come from a read error. The chain employs TRBV10-3 and TRBJ2-3; 8 bases are shared with TRBD2. CDR3 length: 14 residues. Germline V gene lookup returns CDR1 ENHRY and CDR2 SYGVKD. CDR3 amino acids: CAISDGRATDTRYF. The DNA for the CDR3 is TGTGCCATCAGTGACGGGAGGGCCACAGATACGCGGTATTTT.

This clonotype was observed many times. DNA of the CDR3: TGCAGTGCTCCGCCAGGGCAGAGCTATGGCTACACCTTC. This translates into CSAPPGQSYGYTF. The V gene is TRBV20-1, the J gene TRBJ1-2, with D possibly matching TRBD1 (5 bases). Germline V gene sequence: CDR1 DFQATT, CDR2 SNEGSKA (reference sequence). The ends were cut back, 5 bases at V and 4 bases at J, with 14 bases in the middle. The CDR3 length is 13 residues.

This clonotype appeared many times. V gene TRBV18 combines with J gene TRBJ2-3, with 10 bases identical to TRBD2. In germline, CDR1 is KGHSH, CDR2 LQKENI. The ends lost 6 bases at V and 3 bases at J; junction bases unmatched: 3. The CDR3 totals 14 residues. This CDR3 reads CASSSTSGTDTQYF. The CDR3 nucleotides are TGTGCCAGCTCCTCGACTAGCGGGACAGATACGCAGTATTTT.

The CDR3 sequence: CASLLRVTNEKLFF. CDR3 coding DNA: TGTGCCAGCCTCCTCAGGGTCACTAATGAAAAACTGTTTTTT. The V and J genes are TRBV6-1 and TRBJ1-4; D possibly corresponds to TRBD1 (5 bases). Trimming pared 8 bases from V and 2 bases from J, leaving 12 bases between. Germline CDR1 reads MNHNS; CDR2 reads SASEGT. This CDR3 has 14 amino acids.

The sample holds many counts of this clonotype. This chain links TRBV30 with TRBJ1-2; TRBD1 is a possible D gene (5 bases). Deletions cut 5 bases from V and 4 bases from J, with 14 bases between. The CDR3 runs to 13 residues. The germline V gene has CDR1 GTSNPN and CDR2 SVGIG (reference sequence). CDR3 amino acids: CAWFVSGIYGYTF. CDR3 bases: TGTGCCTGGTTCGTCTCAGGGATCTATGGCTACACCTTC.

This clonotype was picked up a small number of times. V usage is TRBV6-5 and J usage is TRBJ1-6; D may be TRBD1 (5 bases). Per germline, CDR1 MNHEY and CDR2 SVGAGI. Trimming shortened V by 4 bases and J by 7 bases, and 14 bases separated the two germline ends. The CDR3 extends over 15 amino acids. This CDR3 reads CASSFQGGVNSPLHF. The DNA of the CDR3 is TGTGCCAGCAGTTTCCAGGGTGGTGTGAATTCACCCCTCCACTTT.

This clonotype occurred many times. V and J are TRBV7-6 and TRBJ1-1, with 8 bases fitting TRBD1. Germline V gene data show CDR1 as SGHVS and CDR2 as FNYEAQ. There are 14 residues in the CDR3. Trimming removed 5 bases from V and 5 bases from J; junction bases left unmatched: 7. CDR3 sequence: CASSPGQGRTEAFF. The CDR3 coding sequence is TGTGCCAGCAGCCCCGGACAGGGTCGAACTGAAGCTTTCTTT.

The chain joins TRBV28 to TRBJ1-1, with TRBD1 matching 7 bases. The CDR3 contains 15 residues. Per germline, CDR1 MDHEN and CDR2 SYDVKM. V lost 6 bases, J lost 4 bases, and 11 bases stayed unmatched. The DNA of the CDR3 is TGTGCCAGCAGCTGGACAGGCGGAGGTATCACTGAAGCTTTCTTT. This translates into CASSWTGGGITEAFF.

The chain employs TRBV6-6 and TRBJ2-4; 14 nucleotides agree with TRBD2. Per the germline V gene, CDR1 is MNHNY and CDR2 is SVGAGI (reference sequence). This CDR3 spans 17 amino acids. The V segment lost 5 bases and the J segment 0 bases; nucleotides outside the gene matches: 3. CDR3 DNA: TGTGCCAGCAGTAGACTAGCGGGAGGGCTAGCCAAAAACATTCAGTACTTC. Amino acids: CASSRLAGGLAKNIQYF.

The chain couples TRBV19 to TRBJ1-2; D ambiguous. Trimming removed 6 bases from V and 11 bases from J, with 10 bases in between. Germline CDR1 reads LNHDA; CDR2 reads SQIVND (reference sequence). The CDR3 has 10 residues. The DNA of the CDR3 is TGTGCCAGTAGGGGAGTGAGTTACACCTTC. Its protein is CASRGVSYTF.

This clonotype showed up just a few times. The chain recombines TRBV5-1 with TRBJ2-5, with TRBD1 matching over 8 bases. The CDR3 is 15 residues long. J lost 3 bases, V lost 3 bases, and 7 bases had no gene match. Per germline, CDR1 SGHRS and CDR2 YFSETQ. In nucleotides, the CDR3 is TGCGCCAGCAGCTCAACAGGGGGACGTGAAGAGACCCAGTACTTC. Translation: CASSSTGGREETQYF.

In its sample, this clonotype was seen a few times. J is TRBJ2-2 and V is TRBV9; 10 positions agree with TRBD2. Germline trimming cut 0 bases from V and 5 bases from J; bases unmatched to any gene: 4. Germline V gives CDR1 SGDLS, CDR2 YYNGEE. The CDR3 is made up of 16 amino acids. CDR3 DNA sequence: TGTGCCAGCAGCGTAGGACGAGCGGGAGGGACCGGGGAGCTGTTTTTT. Protein product: CASSVGRAGGTGELFF.

This clonotype was observed at least ten times. The chain recombines TRBV7-2 with TRBJ2-4; either TRBD1 or TRBD2 may fit D (5 bases each). Germline lookup yields CDR1 SGHTA and CDR2 FQGNSA. Deletions cut 1 base from V and 2 bases from J, with 18 bases between. The CDR3 has 18 residues. CDR3 sequence: CASSLDAPGPGSKNIQYF. CDR3 DNA sequence: TGTGCCAGCAGCTTAGACGCCCCGGGACCGGGGTCCAAAAACATTCAGTACTTC.

This clonotype has ten or more counts. This chain connects TRBV18 to TRBJ2-3; 10 bases line up with TRBD2. CDR1 and CDR2 from the germline V gene are KGHSH and LQKENI. CDR3 size: 16 residues. The ends lost 1 base at V and 4 bases at J; junction bases unmatched: 5. CDR3 loop: CASSPLAGGIADTQYF. The CDR3 DNA is TGTGCCAGCTCACCACTAGCGGGAGGAATCGCAGATACGCAGTATTTT. The full variable domain, in which reference TRBV18 and TRBJ2-3 provide the parts outside the CDR3, is NAGVMQNPRHLVRRRGQEARLRCSPMKGHSHVYWYRQLPEEGLKFMVYLQKENIIDESGMPKERFSAEFPKEGPSILRIQQVVRGDSAAYFCASSPLAGGIADTQYFGPGTRLTVL.